In its sample, the clone carrying this T cell receptor (beta chain) was seen many times. Its antigen is still unknown. This CDR3 has 12 residues. The germline V gene has CDR1 DFQATT and CDR2 SNEGSKA (reference sequence). Trimming left V 4 bases short and J 4 bases short, with 10 bases between. This sample stems from a study of T-cell reconstitution after alpha-beta-depleted transplantation in children. Study conclusions and caveats: Roughly two months post-transplant, alpha-beta T cells reportedly originated from several hundred graft clones that had expanded.

Library preparation (for TCRbeta) was performed with unique molecular identifiers. TCRdb itself ran the PCR reads through MiXCR, one entry per CDR3 protein. The data contain more than 200,000 distinct CDR3 sequences, 25% of them seen just once; the ten biggest clones take up about 2.8%. The chain carries TRBV20-1 and TRBJ1-1, with D maybe TRBD1 (6 bases). The input for sequencing was PBMCs, taken before TCRalphabeta/CD19-depleted stem cell transplant. The sequence was collected from a girl aged 2-10 years with Fanconi anemia, due to receive a stem cell transplant. CDR3 amino acids: CSATFRGTEAFF. The CDR3 DNA is TGCAGTGCTACCTTCAGGGGCACTGAAGCTTTCTTT.